The subject of this entry is one T cell receptor (beta chain). Method: immunoSEQ multiplex PCR; TCRdb's copy keeps in-frame clones and lacks some. This sample has about 240,000 clones, with roughly 87% found just once. The source of the sample is a study of blood T cell repertoires in COVID-19. V lost 4 bases and J 5 bases, leaving 8 bases between the germline ends. This CDR3 has 13 residues. Germline V CDR1 and CDR2: SGHTA, FQGNSA. Participants' reported clinical history set cohort assignment. The receptor's source is a woman between 25 and 40 years old with acute COVID-19. The V and J genes are TRBV7-2 and TRBJ2-2; D might be TRBD2 (5 bases). The sequencing input was PBMCs or T cells enriched from blood (not recorded which). In DNA form, the CDR3 reads TGTGCCAGCAGCTCGAGGGCAACCGGGGAGCTGTTTTTT. As protein: CASSSRATGELFF. The whole variable domain, filled in from reference TRBV7-2 and TRBJ2-2, reads GAGVSQSPSNKVTEKGKDVELRCDPISGHTALYWYRQSLGQGLEFLIYFQGNSAPDKSGLPSDRFSAERTGGSVSTLTIQRTQQEDSAVYLCASSSRATGELFFGEGSRLTVL.